These 16 T cell receptor beta chains originate from one sample sequenced in a study of blood T cell repertoires in COVID-19. Repertoires were generated with immunoSEQ multiplex PCR, while TCRdb's copy carries only in-frame clones and drops some. Of 150,000 to 200,000 clones listed, 70% to 80% were seen once; the top ten hold around 15%. Material: PBMCs or T cells enriched from blood (not recorded which). Receptor source: a woman between 50 and 59 years old who had recovered from COVID-19.

The CDR3 region is CASRSAGQGGNEQFF. CDR3 nucleotides: TGTGCCAGCCGTTCCGCGGGACAGGGAGGCAATGAGCAGTTCTTC. The rearrangement joins TRBV28 to TRBJ2-1; 9 bases agree with TRBD1. J gave up 6 bases and V 8 bases, and 11 bases lay outside the gene matches. Germline V gives CDR1 MDHEN, CDR2 SYDVKM. The CDR3 is 15 amino acids. The complete variable domain, with remaining parts taken from reference TRBV28 and TRBJ2-1, reads DVKVTQSSRYLVKRTGEKVFLECVQDMDHENMFWYRQDPGLGLRLIYFSYDVKMKEKGDIPEGYSVSREKKERFSLILESASTNQTSMYLCASRSAGQGGNEQFFGPGTRLTVL.

The genes are TRBV2 and TRBJ1-5, with TRBD1 matching 9 bases. The CDR3 totals 16 residues. Looked up from germline, CDR1 is SNHLY and CDR2 is FYNNEI. Losses at the gene ends were 6 bases for V and 5 bases for J; bases not matched to a gene: 11. CDR3 DNA: TGTGCCAGCAGGCATTCCGGGACAGGGTATGATCAGCCCCAGCATTTT. Translated: CASRHSGTGYDQPQHF.

The rearrangement joins TRBV24-1 to TRBJ2-3; maybe TRBD2 (6 bases). Trimming took off 5 bases at V and 1 base at J, with 12 bases between the two ends. Germline V gene lookup returns CDR1 KGHDR and CDR2 SFDVKD. This CDR3 spans 15 amino acids. The CDR3 here is CATSALGGGTDTQYF. In nucleotides, the CDR3 is TGTGCCACCAGTGCCCTCGGGGGAGGCACAGATACGCAGTATTTT.

This rearrangement joins TRBV27 to TRBJ2-7; 13 nucleotides agree with TRBD2. CDR1 is MNHEY and CDR2 is SMNVEV in the germline V gene (reference sequence). This CDR3 is built from 18 residues. J lost 5 bases, V lost 2 bases, and 12 bases had no gene match. CDR3 in DNA: TGTGCCAGCAGTTTAGTGGCCCCCGGGACTAGCGGGAATAACGAGCAGTACTTC. It encodes CASSLVAPGTSGNNEQYF.

This clone was recorded a few times. The rearrangement uses TRBV21-1 and TRBJ1-4. TRBV21-1 constitutes a pseudogene. The CDR3 spans 15 residues. CDR3: CASSKVSATNEKLFF. Written as DNA, the CDR3 is TGTGCCAGCAGCAAAGTGAGCGCAACTAATGAAAAACTGTTTTTT.

This clone has only a few counts. The V call is TRBV19, the J call TRBJ2-2; 10 bases match TRBD2. The CDR3 extends over 17 amino acids. Germline CDR1 reads LNHDA; CDR2 reads SQIVND (reference sequence). Trimming cost V 6 bases and J 4 bases; bases outside gene matches: 11. CDR3 amino acids: CASRKVGRTSGTGELFF. The DNA of the CDR3 is TGTGCCAGTAGGAAGGTGGGAAGGACTAGCGGCACCGGGGAGCTGTTTTTT.

The rearrangement links TRBV3-1 (or the pseudogene TRBV3-2) to TRBJ1-2, with TRBD1 matching 7 bases. Germline V gives CDR1 LGHDT, CDR2 YNNKEL (reference sequence). This CDR3 spans 13 amino acids. The junction had 8 bases not matched to a gene; V was cut back by 5 bases and J by 8 bases. The CDR3 loop reads CASSLTGVEGYTF. CDR3 sequence (DNA): TGTGCCAGCAGCTTAACAGGGGTGGAGGGCTACACCTTC.

Only a few counts were recorded for this clone. This chain joins TRBV19 and TRBJ2-1; D perhaps matches TRBD2 (6 bases). V was shortened by 7 bases and J by 8 bases, with 12 bases between the two germline ends. Germline lookup yields CDR1 LNHDA and CDR2 SQIVND (reference sequence). CDR3 size: 12 residues. CDR3 residues: CASTNLAYEQFF. The CDR3 nucleotides are TGTGCCAGTACCAACCTAGCGTATGAGCAGTTCTTC. The whole variable domain, filled in from reference TRBV19 and TRBJ2-1, reads DGGITQSPKYLFRKEGQNVTLSCEQNLNHDAMYWYRQDPGQGLRLIYYSQIVNDFQKGDIAEGYSVSREKKESFPLTVTSAQKNPTAFYLCASTNLAYEQFFGPGTRLTVL.

This clone has only one observation. V usage is TRBV29-1 and J usage is TRBJ1-2; D is unclear. The CDR3 has 11 amino acids. V was trimmed by 2 bases and J by 8 bases, leaving 9 bases between them. Germline V gene sequence: CDR1 SQVTM, CDR2 ANQGSEA. The CDR3 DNA sequence: TGCAGCGTTGAATCGGGGATCGGCTACACCTTC. This gives the protein CSVESGIGYTF.

The chain links TRBV5-1 to TRBJ2-2; 7 nucleotides align to TRBD2. The germline gives CDR1 SGHRS, CDR2 YFSETQ. This CDR3 has 15 amino acids. The V and J ends lost 2 bases and 0 bases, in that order; junction bases with no gene match: 1. CDR3 protein: CASSFGLANTGELFF. The CDR3 nucleotides read TGCGCCAGCAGCTTCGGACTAGCGAACACCGGGGAGCTGTTTTTT.

V usage is TRBV18 and J usage is TRBJ2-1, with D perhaps TRBD1 (5 bases). This CDR3 region has 17 residues. Germline V gene sequence: CDR1 KGHSH, CDR2 LQKENI. Trimming pared 5 bases from V and 0 bases from J, leaving 17 bases between. This CDR3 is CASSFYQGRSSYNEQFF. In DNA form, the CDR3 reads TGTGCCAGCTCATTTTACCAGGGAAGGAGCTCCTACAATGAGCAGTTCTTC.

The chain is built from TRBV28 and TRBJ1-2, with a tentative D call TRBD1 (6 bases). In germline, CDR1 is MDHEN, CDR2 SYDVKM. Trimming cost V 3 bases and J 3 bases, with 11 bases left between them. The CDR3 extends over 14 amino acids. The CDR3 protein is CASSFWGRDYGYTF. In nucleotides, the CDR3 is TGTGCCAGCAGTTTTTGGGGGCGGGACTATGGCTACACCTTC.

The rearrangement links TRBV6-2 or TRBV6-3 to TRBJ2-3; D is undetermined. Per germline, CDR1 MNHEY and CDR2 SVGEGT. The germline V and J ends were trimmed by 4 bases and 5 bases, with 4 bases remaining between them. This CDR3 region has 11 residues. In nucleotides, the CDR3 is TGTGCCAGCAGTTCGTTAGATACGCAGTATTTT. As protein: CASSSLDTQYF.

The chain combines TRBV6-2 or TRBV6-3 with TRBJ2-3; D is perhaps TRBD2 (6 bases). This CDR3 spans 14 amino acids. Germline CDR1 MNHEY, CDR2 SVGEGT. V was clipped by 6 bases and J by 4 bases, with 14 bases between them. This CDR3 is CASSLAPKSDTQYF. CDR3 DNA: TGTGCCAGCAGCCTAGCGCCCAAATCAGATACGCAGTATTTT.

This clone was observed once. The chain combines TRBV20-1 with TRBJ2-7; no clear D. CDR1 DFQATT and CDR2 SNEGSKA come from the germline V gene (reference sequence). CDR3 size: 10 residues. V was trimmed by 5 bases and J by 8 bases, leaving 10 bases between them. The CDR3 sequence is CSAGSNKQYF. Written as DNA, the CDR3 is TGCAGTGCTGGCTCGAACAAGCAGTACTTC.

The CDR3: CASSQDWDREDYGYTF. For the CDR3, the DNA is TGTGCCAGCAGCCAAGATTGGGACAGGGAGGACTATGGCTACACCTTC. The V call is TRBV4-2, the J call TRBJ1-2; TRBD1 matches at 9 bases. Looked up from germline, CDR1 is LGHNA and CDR2 is YNFKEQ. The ends lost 0 bases at V and 3 bases at J; junction bases unmatched: 5. The length of the CDR3 is 16 residues.